What follows are 29 T cell receptor beta chains derived from one specimen sequenced in a study of T cell changes during pregnancy in multiple sclerosis. Repertoires were generated with immunoSEQ multiplex PCR, while TCRdb's copy carries only in-frame clones and drops some. This table holds roughly 90,000 clones, approximately 90% found once. Source: peripheral blood, taken in the first trimester of pregnancy. The receptors come from a female donor in good health, enrolled as a control in a pregnancy study.

V gene TRBV6-1 combines with J gene TRBJ1-6; D gene unclear. This CDR3 has 17 residues. V lost 2 bases and J lost 8, with 19 bases in between. The germline V gene encodes CDR1 MNHNS and CDR2 SASEGT. Written as DNA, the CDR3 is TGTGCCAGCAGTGAAATAGGCGGCGTTGGGTTCCATTCACCCCTCCACTTT. This codes for CASSEIGGVGFHSPLHF.

The rearrangement joins TRBV7-6 to TRBJ2-1, with TRBD1 matching over 7 bases. Germline CDR1 is SGHVS and CDR2 is FNYEAQ. This CDR3 is built from 12 residues. The V gene end was trimmed by 3 bases and the J gene end by 8 bases; junction bases not matched to a gene: 1. The CDR3 DNA reads as TGTGCCAGCAGCTTTCAGGGGGATGAGCAGTTCTTC. Protein sequence: CASSFQGDEQFF. The full variable domain, completed using reference TRBV7-6 and TRBJ2-1, is GAGVSQSPRYKVTKRGQDVALRCDPISGHVSLYWYRQALGQGPEFLTYFNYEAQQDKSGLPNDRFSAERPEGSISTLTIQRTEQRDSAMYRCASSFQGDEQFFGPGTRLTVL.

This chain connects TRBV7-8 to TRBJ2-5, with TRBD1 matching 7 bases. The J call may be incorrect, as the DNA end agrees better with TRBJ2-7. The germline gives CDR1 SGHVS, CDR2 FQNEAQ. The CDR3 extends over 14 amino acids. CDR3 nucleotides: TGTGCCAGCAGCTCGACAGGGAGCTCCTACGAGCAGTACTTC. This gives the protein CASSSTGSSYEQYF.

This chain links TRBV5-6 with TRBJ2-5, with D possibly TRBD1 on 6 matching bases. The CDR3 loop spans 16 amino acids. V was pared by 1 base and J by 2 bases, with 15 bases between. Germline lookup yields CDR1 SGHDT and CDR2 YYEEEE. The CDR3 coding sequence is TGTGCCAGCAGCTTGAGGATTATCACAGGGCAAGAGACCCAGTACTTC. Protein: CASSLRIITGQETQYF.

The chain recombines TRBV4-1 with TRBJ1-1; 8 bases align to TRBD1. J lost 1 base, V lost 4 bases, and 11 bases had no gene match. The CDR3 loop spans 17 amino acids. Germline CDR1 is MGHRA and CDR2 is YSYEKL. The CDR3 sequence: CASSRGQGANANTEAFF. The CDR3, as DNA: TGCGCCAGCAGCCGTGGCCAGGGGGCAAACGCGAACACTGAAGCTTTCTTT.

The CDR3 DNA follows: TGTGCCAGCAGTTCACAGGGGTACAACTATGGCTACACCTTC. Its protein product is CASSSQGYNYGYTF. The chain combines TRBV2 with TRBJ1-2; 7 nucleotides agree with TRBD1. Germline trimming cut 5 bases from V and 2 bases from J; bases unmatched to any gene: 5. The CDR3 runs 14 residues. CDR1 and CDR2 (germline): SNHLY, FYNNEI.

V usage is TRBV19 and J usage is TRBJ1-2; 8 bases agree with TRBD1. Trimming at V came to 3 bases and at J to 4 bases, leaving 1 base not matched to a gene. Germline lookup yields CDR1 LNHDA and CDR2 SQIVND (reference sequence). The CDR3 totals 13 residues. The CDR3 spells CASSIGQGYGYTF. The CDR3 DNA reads as TGTGCCAGTAGTATCGGACAGGGCTATGGCTACACCTTC.

The chain combines TRBV7-2 with TRBJ2-1; possibly TRBD1 for D (6 bases). The CDR3 spans 14 residues. Deletions cut 1 base from V and 7 bases from J, with 11 bases between. Germline CDR1 is SGHTA and CDR2 is FQGNSA. CDR3 sequence (DNA): TGTGCCAGCAGCTTAGTGGGGGCGAAAAATGAGCAGTTCTTC. As protein: CASSLVGAKNEQFF.

The rearrangement links TRBV27 to TRBJ2-4; 7 bases map to TRBD1. The ends lost 1 base at V and 7 bases at J; junction bases unmatched: 19. From germline, CDR1 is MNHEY and CDR2 SMNVEV (reference sequence). The length of the CDR3 is 19 residues. CDR3 in DNA: TGTGCCAGCAGTTTATACCCCCCCCCTACAGGGGCGAGCGGTAACATTCAGTACTTC. It is translated as CASSLYPPPTGASGNIQYF.

The J gene is TRBJ2-5, the V gene TRBV4-2; 7 positions match TRBD2. The CDR3 covers 15 residues. With V trimmed by 3 bases and J by 5 bases, 9 bases remained unmatched. Germline CDR1 is LGHNA and CDR2 is YNFKEQ. The CDR3 coding sequence is TGTGCCAGCAGCCACGGACTAGGTGAACCCGAGACCCAGTACTTC. Translation gives CASSHGLGEPETQYF.

CDR3 sequence reads: CASSQVGSPSQYF. The CDR3 coding sequence is TGTGCCAGCAGCCAAGTTGGGAGTCCGTCGCAGTACTTC. The chain recombines TRBV14 with TRBJ2-7, with D maybe TRBD2 (5 bases). With 1 base removed from V and 9 bases from J, the gap between germline ends came to 13 bases. Germline values: CDR1 SGHDN, CDR2 FVKESK. The CDR3 length is 13 residues.

This rearrangement joins TRBV6-1 to TRBJ1-5; 9 nucleotides agree with TRBD1. The germline CDR1 and CDR2 sequences are MNHNS and SASEGT. The CDR3 consists of 15 residues. Trimming took 4 bases from V and 6 from J; bases not matched to a gene: 7. This CDR3 reads CASSVGRDRVQPQHF. The CDR3 region has the DNA TGTGCCAGCAGTGTTGGCCGGGACAGGGTTCAGCCCCAGCATTTT.

CDR3 sequence reads: CASNGGGLGYGYTF. The CDR3, as DNA: TGCGCCAGCAATGGGGGGGGACTCGGCTATGGCTACACCTTC. The rearrangement joins TRBV5-1 to TRBJ1-2, with a tentative D call TRBD1 (5 bases). CDR3 size: 14 residues. V lost 6 bases to trimming and J lost 4 bases, with 16 bases between them. Germline V gene data show CDR1 as SGHRS and CDR2 as YFSETQ.

The chain combines TRBV4-3 with TRBJ2-1; D is uncertain. V lost 0 bases and J 4 bases, leaving 4 bases between the germline ends. CDR1 and CDR2 (germline): LGHNA, YSLEER. The CDR3 totals 13 residues. CDR3 loop: CASSQERYNEQFF. In DNA form, the CDR3 reads TGCGCCAGCAGCCAAGAGAGATACAATGAGCAGTTCTTC.

This clone has just one count. The V gene is TRBV5-4, the J gene TRBJ2-7; D is possibly TRBD1 (5 bases). Germline V gives CDR1 SGHNT, CDR2 YYREEE (reference sequence). V was trimmed by 3 bases and J by 2 bases, leaving 15 bases between them. This CDR3 has 15 residues. This chain's CDR3 is CASSSAGKVAYEQYF. The CDR3 nucleotides read TGTGCCAGCAGCTCCGCAGGGAAGGTAGCCTACGAGCAGTACTTC.

This chain links TRBV19 with TRBJ1-2; tentatively, D is TRBD1 (6 bases). The CDR3 covers 16 residues. Germline CDR1 is LNHDA and CDR2 is SQIVND (reference sequence). The V end lost 6 bases, the J end lost 3 bases, and 20 bases lay between the germline ends. CDR3: CASSLNGAQGHYGYTF. Written as DNA, the CDR3 is TGTGCCAGTAGCCTGAACGGGGCACAGGGACACTATGGCTACACCTTC.

The chain links TRBV15 to TRBJ1-4; D ambiguous. Germline V gives CDR1 LNHNV, CDR2 YYDKDF (reference sequence). The CDR3 is 15 amino acids. Trimming left V 1 base short and J 5 bases short, with 11 bases between. CDR3 bases: TGTGCCACCAGCAGAGGAACAGACAAGAATGAAAAACTGTTTTTT. Residues: CATSRGTDKNEKLFF.

This chain links TRBV7-2 with TRBJ2-2, with D maybe TRBD1 (6 bases). Germline values: CDR1 SGHTA, CDR2 FQGNSA. The V end lost 3 bases, the J end lost 5 bases, and 13 bases lay between the germline ends. There are 15 residues in the CDR3. CDR3 nucleotides: TGTGCCAGCAGCTTTGGCAGGGGTCGGACCGGGGAGCTGTTTTTT. Protein product: CASSFGRGRTGELFF.

The rearrangement joins TRBV7-2 to TRBJ1-3, with TRBD1 as a possible D gene (6 bases). Between the trimmed V and J ends, which lost 2 bases and 4 bases, there was a span of 12 bases. The length of the CDR3 is 15 residues. Germline lookup yields CDR1 SGHTA and CDR2 FQGNSA. The CDR3 loop is CASSLTVRGGNTIYF. CDR3 bases: TGTGCCAGCAGCTTAACTGTCAGGGGAGGAAACACCATATATTTT.

The V and J genes are TRBV25-1 and TRBJ1-5; maybe TRBD1 (6 bases). The CDR3 covers 12 residues. V gave up 6 bases and J gave up 5 bases, with 8 bases separating them. Germline loops: CDR1 MGHDK, CDR2 SYGVNS. CDR3 DNA sequence: TGTGCCAGCAGCGACAGGTATCAGCCCCAGCATTTT. As protein: CASSDRYQPQHF.

The chain carries TRBV7-8 and TRBJ1-2, with TRBD1 matching over 9 bases. In germline, CDR1 is SGHVS, CDR2 FQNEAQ. The V and J ends lost 5 bases and 5 bases, in that order; junction bases with no gene match: 6. The CDR3 is 14 residues long. The CDR3 region has the DNA TGTGCCAGCAGCCCGGGACAGGGACGGTATGGCTACACCTTC. Its protein is CASSPGQGRYGYTF.

The V and J genes are TRBV6-6 and TRBJ1-2; 11 bases align to TRBD1. The CDR3 is 14 residues long. Unmatched junction bases numbered 5, after V lost 8 bases and J lost 3 bases. Germline CDR1 is MNHNY and CDR2 is SVGAGI (reference sequence). Here the CDR3 reads CASWTGGADYGYTF. In DNA, the CDR3 is TGTGCCAGCTGGACAGGGGGCGCGGACTATGGCTACACCTTC.

The V and J genes are TRBV4-2 and TRBJ1-2, with TRBD1 identical over 7 bases. The ends lost 1 base at V and 5 bases at J; junction bases unmatched: 4. This CDR3 contains 14 residues. Germline CDR1 LGHNA, CDR2 YNFKEQ. The DNA of the CDR3 is TGTGCCAGCAGCCAAGGGACAGGAGGGTATGGCTACACCTTC. Its translation is CASSQGTGGYGYTF.

The V gene is TRBV6-5, the J gene TRBJ1-5; no definite D call. The V gene lost 2 bases and the J gene lost 4 bases, with 6 bases spanning the gap. Per the germline V gene, CDR1 is MNHEY and CDR2 is SVGAGI. CDR3 size: 13 residues. The CDR3 protein is CASSYQQNQPQHF. The CDR3 coding sequence is TGTGCCAGCAGTTACCAACAGAATCAGCCCCAGCATTTT.

The CDR3 bases are TGTGCCAGCAGCTTGGGAAGCGTCTCCTACGAGCAGTACTTC. As protein: CASSLGSVSYEQYF. The chain recombines TRBV5-4 with TRBJ2-7, with D uncertain. The CDR3 runs to 14 residues. Trimming stripped 0 bases from V and 0 bases from J, with 7 bases between. Germline V CDR1 and CDR2: SGHNT, YYREEE (reference sequence).

This chain links TRBV4-3 with TRBJ1-2; D ambiguous. Germline-derived CDR1 and CDR2 are LGHNA and YSLEER. The CDR3 runs 14 residues. The germline V and J ends were trimmed by 0 bases and 0 bases, with 5 bases remaining between them. The CDR3 here is CASSQDAANYGYTF. The CDR3 DNA is TGCGCCAGCAGCCAAGATGCGGCTAACTATGGCTACACCTTC.

DNA of the CDR3: TGTGCCTGGAGTGTCCGTTCTAACTATGGCTACACCTTC. Encoded protein: CAWSVRSNYGYTF. The chain uses TRBV30 and TRBJ1-2; D gene unclear. This CDR3 is 13 amino acids long. The V gene lost 0 bases and the J gene lost 0 bases, with 5 bases spanning the gap. Germline-derived CDR1 and CDR2 are GTSNPN and SVGIG (reference sequence).

In its sample, this clone was seen once. The chain recombines TRBV27 with TRBJ1-1, with TRBD1 identical over 10 bases. This CDR3 is 16 amino acids long. Germline loops: CDR1 MNHEY, CDR2 SMNVEV (reference sequence). Germline trimming cut 5 bases from V and 2 bases from J; bases unmatched to any gene: 8. In nucleotides, the CDR3 is TGTGCCAGCAGTCTCCGGGACAGGGGCCCAAACACTGAAGCTTTCTTT. Protein product: CASSLRDRGPNTEAFF.

The V call is TRBV6-1, the J call TRBJ2-5, with D maybe TRBD2 (7 bases). The germline V gene has CDR1 MNHNS and CDR2 SASEGT. The V gene lost 0 bases and the J gene lost 1 base, with 12 bases spanning the gap. This CDR3 region has 16 residues. The CDR3 region is CASSEAVGGAQETQYF. The CDR3 coding sequence is TGTGCCAGCAGTGAAGCCGTGGGGGGGGCCCAAGAGACCCAGTACTTC.